The subject of this entry is one T cell receptor beta chain. Its antigen is unidentified. Germline lookup yields CDR1 SQVTM and CDR2 ANQGSEA. The CDR3 is made up of 14 amino acids. Trimming pared 7 bases from V and 7 bases from J, leaving 19 bases between. The PCR employed 60 Vbeta primers together with 13 Jbeta primers. Profiling relied on immunoSEQ multiplex PCR, and the TCRdb table lists in-frame clones only, not all of them. The profile shows 95,000 to 150,000 clones, around 70% of them singletons. The data stem from a study of cytomegalovirus exposure and HLA in healthy donors. Study at large: For the approximately 360 genotyped donors, roughly 80% fell within the Caucasian-associated ancestry cluster.

Study results and limitations: In vitro assays verified that three CMV-associated chains recognized CMV antigens specifically.

V usage is TRBV29-1 and J usage is TRBJ2-2; perhaps TRBD1 as D (7 bases). Material for sequencing was PBMCs. This receptor was obtained from a woman in her thirties or forties in good health and CMV-seropositive. CDR3 protein: CSARRTGGIGELFF. Written as DNA, the CDR3 is TGCAGCGCCCGAAGGACAGGCGGGATCGGGGAGCTGTTTTTT.